The TCR beta chain described here comes from a study of graft-versus-host responses after intestinal transplantation. Study-level information: All recipients were transplanted with multivisceral, liver-intestinal, or isolated intestinal grafts. Each patient got anti-thymocyte globulin induction, then tacrolimus and steroids for roughly 3 years.

Using immunoSEQ multiplex PCR, the repertoire was profiled, and TCRdb retains in-frame clones only, with some absent. The sample lists 15,000 to 20,000 clones, approximately 86% seen once, with around 5.5% in the top ten. This CDR3 has 11 residues. Germline V gene lookup returns CDR1 SEHNR and CDR2 FQNEAQ (reference sequence). V gave up 11 bases and J gave up 4 bases, with 11 bases separating them. Processed graft tissue released its intraepithelial and lamina propria lymphocytes. The source of this sequence is a human patient who received an intestinal transplant, so some T cells may come from the graft donor. This chain uses TRBV7-9 with TRBJ1-1; D gene ambiguous. Sequenced material: ileum tissue, taken 17 days after transplant. The CDR3 nucleotides read TGTGCCGTCCGAGGCGGCACTGAAGCTTTCTTT. Its protein product is CAVRGGTEAFF.